Below are 27 T cell receptor beta chains sequenced from a single sample in a study of blood T cell repertoires in COVID-19. TCRdb keeps only in-frame clones here, not all; method: immunoSEQ multiplex PCR. The data hold roughly 250,000 clones, with about 89% observed a single time. The source material was peripheral blood. The receptor source for this set is a man aged 35 to 55 who had recovered from COVID-19.

This clone is a singleton in its sample. The rearrangement links TRBV9 to TRBJ1-2; 8 bases match TRBD1. Germline CDR1 and CDR2: SGDLS and YYNGEE. CDR3 length: 16 amino acids. Trimming removed 0 bases from V and 5 bases from J; junction bases left unmatched: 9. This CDR3 is CASSVDGGQGRYGYTF. CDR3 DNA: TGTGCCAGCAGCGTAGATGGTGGACAGGGTAGATATGGCTACACCTTC. The variable domain in full, completed from reference TRBV9 and TRBJ1-2, reads DSGVTQTPKHLITATGQRVTLRCSPRSGDLSVYWYQQSLDQGLQFLIQYYNGEERAKGNILERFSAQQFPDLHSELNLSSLELGDSALYFCASSVDGGQGRYGYTFGSGTRLTVV.

The chain links TRBV11-3 to TRBJ1-4; D is ambiguous. The germline V and J ends were trimmed by 3 bases and 7 bases, with 9 bases remaining between them. CDR1 is SGHNT and CDR2 is YENEEA in the germline V gene. The CDR3 contains 13 residues. The CDR3 here is CASSFGAGEKLFF. The CDR3 nucleotides read TGTGCCAGCAGCTTCGGTGCGGGTGAAAAACTGTTTTTT.

The genes are TRBV29-1 and TRBJ2-1; weak D call: TRBD2 (6 bases). Germline V CDR1 and CDR2: SQVTM, ANQGSEA. Deletions cut 6 bases from V and 0 bases from J, with 12 bases between. This CDR3 is built from 14 residues. CDR3 in amino acids: CSVGRQSSYNEQFF. The CDR3 nucleotides are TGCAGCGTGGGGAGGCAGAGCTCCTACAATGAGCAGTTCTTC.

The gene calls are TRBV10-3 and TRBJ1-1; D uncertain. The CDR3 runs to 13 residues. V dropped 3 bases and J dropped 0 bases, with 5 bases sitting between them. In germline, CDR1 is ENHRY, CDR2 SYGVKD. CDR3 bases: TGTGCCATCAGTGACGCGGTGAACACTGAAGCTTTCTTT. It yields the protein CAISDAVNTEAFF.

The chain has TRBV10-2 and TRBJ1-3; D gene unclear. V was cut by 4 bases and J by 1 base, with 5 bases left in between. Germline V lookup: CDR1 WSHSY, CDR2 SAAADI. This CDR3 has 13 amino acids. Written as DNA, the CDR3 is TGCGCCAGCAGTGCGGAGTCTGGAAACACCATATATTTT. As protein: CASSAESGNTIYF.

The rearrangement joins TRBV7-2 to TRBJ2-7; 7 positions agree with TRBD1. V was clipped by 2 bases and J by 3 bases; unmatched bases: 7. This CDR3 region has 15 residues. The germline CDR1 and CDR2 sequences are SGHTA and FQGNSA. The CDR3 coding sequence is TGTGCCAGCAGCTTACAAGGGGGCGGAAGCTACGAGCAGTACTTC. This codes for CASSLQGGGSYEQYF.

J is TRBJ2-2 and V is TRBV4-1; a weak D match, TRBD2 (5 bases). Germline V gene sequence: CDR1 MGHRA, CDR2 YSYEKL. The CDR3 length is 15 residues. Trimming shortened V by 0 bases and J by 6 bases, and 11 bases separated the two germline ends. The CDR3 DNA is TGCGCCAGCAGCCAAGATCAAGGGAGAGCCGGGGAGCTGTTTTTT. It is translated as CASSQDQGRAGELFF.

The gene calls are TRBV7-9 and TRBJ2-2; 8 bases are shared with TRBD2. From germline, CDR1 is SEHNR and CDR2 FQNEAQ (reference sequence). The ends lost 3 bases at V and 5 bases at J; junction bases unmatched: 2. The CDR3 length is 14 residues. The CDR3 sequence: CASSFSGRTGELFF. The CDR3 DNA is TGTGCCAGCAGCTTCAGCGGGAGAACCGGGGAGCTGTTTTTT. The complete variable domain, with remaining parts taken from reference TRBV7-9 and TRBJ2-2, reads DTGVSQNPRHKITKRGQNVTFRCDPISEHNRLYWYRQTLGQGPEFLTYFQNEAQLEKSRLLSDRFSAERPKGSFSTLEIQRTEQGDSAMYLCASSFSGRTGELFFGEGSRLTVL.

The chain uses TRBV19 and TRBJ2-1; possible D gene TRBD2, 7 bases. Trimming left V 4 bases short and J 9 bases short, with 13 bases between. The germline V gene encodes CDR1 LNHDA and CDR2 SQIVND (reference sequence). This CDR3 has 13 residues. As DNA, the CDR3 is TGTGCCAGTAGTAGGAGGGAGGGGGGTGAGCAGTTCTTC. Protein sequence: CASSRREGGEQFF.

This chain uses TRBV5-6 with TRBJ1-2, with D possibly matching TRBD1 (5 bases). The V end lost 2 bases, the J end lost 1 base, and 9 bases lay between the germline ends. Germline CDR1 and CDR2: SGHDT and YYEEEE. CDR3 length: 14 amino acids. The CDR3 DNA sequence: TGTGCCAGCAGCTTCCTCGACAGTAACTATGGCTACACCTTC. This gives the protein CASSFLDSNYGYTF.

This clone was recorded a few times. This chain links TRBV30 with TRBJ1-2; D is unresolved. Germline V gives CDR1 GTSNPN, CDR2 SVGIG (reference sequence). The CDR3 sequence is 12 residues long. V shed 6 bases and J shed 8 bases, with 16 bases lying between them. CDR3 amino acids: CACLEYLRGYTF. The CDR3 DNA follows: TGTGCCTGCCTGGAGTATCTCCGGGGCTACACCTTC.

This chain links TRBV4-2 with TRBJ2-7; 11 positions agree with TRBD2. Germline CDR1 reads LGHNA; CDR2 reads YNFKEQ. The CDR3 consists of 15 residues. The ends lost 2 bases at V and 3 bases at J; junction bases unmatched: 3. Written as DNA, the CDR3 is TGTGCCAGCAGCCAAACTAGCGGGAGTATCTACGAGCAGTACTTC. This encodes CASSQTSGSIYEQYF.

The J gene is TRBJ1-5, the V gene TRBV18; D not resolved. Germline V gene sequence: CDR1 KGHSH, CDR2 LQKENI. Trimming shortened V by 6 bases and J by 4 bases, and 10 bases separated the two germline ends. The CDR3 totals 13 residues. In DNA form, the CDR3 reads TGTGCCAGCTCCCTCGACGGGAATCAGCCCCAGCATTTT. Translated, it gives CASSLDGNQPQHF.

The chain is built from TRBV3-1 (or the pseudogene TRBV3-2) and TRBJ1-4; a possible D gene is TRBD1 (5 bases). The CDR3 contains 14 residues. Germline V gene data show CDR1 as LGHDT and CDR2 as YNNKEL (reference sequence). The V gene lost 3 bases and the J gene lost 7 bases, with 12 bases spanning the gap. CDR3 nucleotides: TGTGCCAGCAGCCATAGACAGACCAGTGAAAAACTGTTTTTT. Encoded protein: CASSHRQTSEKLFF.

This chain uses TRBV28 with TRBJ2-5; possibly TRBD2 for D (5 bases). Germline V lookup: CDR1 MDHEN, CDR2 SYDVKM. V shed 6 bases and J shed 5 bases, with 16 bases lying between them. CDR3 size: 14 residues. CDR3 DNA: TGTGCCAGCAGGGTGTTGGGCGGGCGGGAGACCCAGTACTTC. Translated, it gives CASRVLGGRETQYF.

V gene TRBV15 combines with J gene TRBJ1-6; tentatively, D is TRBD1 (5 bases). V gave up 5 bases and J gave up 5 bases, with 10 bases separating them. Germline lookup yields CDR1 LNHNV and CDR2 YYDKDF (reference sequence). The CDR3 consists of 14 residues. The CDR3 spells CATSAPTDNSPLHF. CDR3 DNA sequence: TGTGCCACCAGCGCACCGACAGATAATTCACCCCTCCACTTT. Full variable domain (outside the CDR3, taken from reference TRBV15 and TRBJ1-6): DAMVIQNPRYQVTQFGKPVTLSCSQTLNHNVMYWYQQKSSQAPKLLFHYYDKDFNNEADTPDNFQSRRPNTSFCFLDIRSPGLGDTAMYLCATSAPTDNSPLHFGNGTRLTVT.

The V call is TRBV3-1 (or the pseudogene TRBV3-2), the J call TRBJ1-2; 9 bases line up with TRBD1. The V gene's germline CDR1 is LGHDT and CDR2 YNNKEL (reference sequence). The CDR3 totals 15 residues. The V segment lost 4 bases and the J segment 6 bases; nucleotides outside the gene matches: 9. The CDR3 DNA is TGTGCCAGCAGCCGGGGCGGACAGGGGCGGGATGGCTACACCTTC. Translating gives CASSRGGQGRDGYTF.

The V call is TRBV12-3 or TRBV12-4, the J call TRBJ2-1; D remains ambiguous. Between the trimmed V and J ends, which lost 3 bases and 5 bases, there was a span of 8 bases. The length of the CDR3 is 13 residues. CDR3 protein: CASSLRMNNEQFF. The DNA of the CDR3 is TGTGCCAGCAGTTTGCGGATGAACAATGAGCAGTTCTTC.

About this clone itself: Other DNA sequences from this sample encode an identical CDR3 as well. The V call is TRBV7-2, the J call TRBJ2-1, with 7 bases matching TRBD2. J gave up 2 bases and V 0 bases, and 1 base lay outside the gene matches. The V gene's germline CDR1 is SGHTA and CDR2 FQGNSA. This CDR3 comprises 15 residues. The CDR3 sequence is CASSLAAGAYNEQFF. DNA of the CDR3: TGTGCCAGCAGCTTAGCGGCGGGGGCCTACAATGAGCAGTTCTTC.

The chain has TRBV19 and TRBJ2-1; 7 bases are shared with TRBD1. Germline CDR1 reads LNHDA; CDR2 reads SQIVND (reference sequence). CDR3 length equals 13 residues. Losses at the gene ends were 5 bases for V and 10 bases for J; bases not matched to a gene: 8. The CDR3 reads CASSQYRGSEQFF. In DNA form, the CDR3 reads TGTGCCAGTAGTCAGTACAGGGGCAGCGAGCAGTTCTTC.

As DNA, the CDR3 is TGTGCCAGCAGCCGCGGGATCCGCGAGCAGTACTTC. This encodes CASSRGIREQYF. The chain has TRBV6-2 or TRBV6-3 and TRBJ2-7; D is perhaps TRBD2 (6 bases). V was cut by 6 bases and J by 6 bases, with 12 bases left in between. Looked up from germline, CDR1 is MNHEY and CDR2 is SVGEGT. This CDR3 contains 12 residues.

The V gene is TRBV10-3, the J gene TRBJ2-5, with a tentative D call TRBD2 (6 bases). From germline, CDR1 is ENHRY and CDR2 SYGVKD. The CDR3 consists of 15 residues. V lost 0 bases and J 4 bases, leaving 12 bases between the germline ends. CDR3 region: CAISESGLGLETQYF. In nucleotides, the CDR3 is TGTGCCATCAGTGAGTCCGGACTGGGACTAGAGACCCAGTACTTC.

The chain is built from TRBV7-8 and TRBJ2-5, with a possible D match to TRBD2 (6 bases). This CDR3 has 14 residues. CDR1 and CDR2 from the germline V gene are SGHVS and FQNEAQ. Trimming cost V 0 bases and J 7 bases, with 12 bases left between them. The DNA of the CDR3 is TGTGCCAGCAGCTTAGCTACAGCCGGGGGGACCCAGTACTTC. This encodes CASSLATAGGTQYF.

The J gene is TRBJ1-2, the V gene TRBV30; D is perhaps TRBD1 (5 bases). V was cut by 2 bases and J by 8 bases, with 12 bases left in between. Germline V CDR1 and CDR2: GTSNPN, SVGIG (reference sequence). The CDR3 length is 12 residues. CDR3 sequence: CAWSPQGAGYTF. The CDR3 bases are TGTGCCTGGAGTCCCCAAGGGGCCGGCTACACCTTC. Together with reference TRBV30 and TRBJ1-2, the CDR3 gives the full variable domain: SQTIHQWPATLVQPVGSPLSLECTVEGTSNPNLYWYRQAAGRGLQLLFYSVGIGQISSEVPQNLSASRPQDRQFILSSKKLLLSDSGFYLCAWSPQGAGYTFGSGTRLTVV.

The chain has TRBV27 and TRBJ2-1, with a weak D call TRBD1 (5 bases). The germline CDR1 and CDR2 sequences are MNHEY and SMNVEV (reference sequence). The V end lost 5 bases, the J end lost 8 bases, and 10 bases lay between the germline ends. The CDR3 loop spans 12 amino acids. CDR3 nucleotide sequence: TGTGCCAGCAGTAGGGGTCGAGATGAGCAGTTCTTC. It codes for CASSRGRDEQFF.

The chain couples TRBV7-2 to TRBJ2-1; 9 bases align to TRBD1. This CDR3 is 16 amino acids long. After removal of 5 bases from V and 3 bases from J, the junction contained 8 bases not matched to a gene. The germline V gene has CDR1 SGHTA and CDR2 FQGNSA. The CDR3 protein is CASSRRTGAVYNEQFF. In DNA form, the CDR3 reads TGTGCCAGCAGCCGGCGGACAGGGGCAGTCTACAATGAGCAGTTCTTC.

V and J are TRBV21-1 and TRBJ2-3; TRBD1, the D gene given by the table, was not confirmed from the DNA. TRBV21-1 is designated a pseudogene. This CDR3 comprises 15 residues. CDR3 nucleotide sequence: TGTGCCAGCCGTTCGACAGGGGCGTTCACAGATACGCAGTATTTT. Amino acid sequence: CASRSTGAFTDTQYF.